A selection of T cell receptor beta chains follows, all from one sample in a study of blood T cell repertoires in COVID-19. Sequenced by immunoSEQ multiplex PCR; TCRdb stores in-frame clones only, minus some. The sample has around 500,000 clones, roughly 90% seen once. The sample consisted of PBMCs or T cells enriched from blood (not recorded which). Source of these receptors: a woman in her thirties or forties who had recovered from COVID-19. Each CDR3 is given with its conserved first and last residue.

V	J	CDR3
TRBV5-1	TRBJ1-1	CASSLDPQGGTEAFF
TRBV27	TRBJ2-2	CASSLQQGTGELFF
TRBV5-1	TRBJ2-1	CASSFGQGGGNEQFF
TRBV10-3	TRBJ1-1	CAISESGTGVGAFF
TRBV4-2	TRBJ2-1	CASSQSGDYIATDEQFF
TRBV2	TRBJ1-5	CASKYEGAGNQPQHF
TRBV9	TRBJ2-1	CASSVKLALDEQFF
TRBV14	TRBJ2-7	CASSRSSGGSSYEQYF
TRBV18	TRBJ2-7	CASSQRLAHEQYF
TRBV11-2	TRBJ2-7	CASSFQMVYEQYF
TRBV18	TRBJ1-6	CASSPFGQRNSPLHF
TRBV6-2/TRBV6-3	TRBJ1-1	CASSFQGWSEAFF
TRBV5-1	TRBJ2-3	CASSLEGTGDTQYF
TRBV6-2/TRBV6-3	TRBJ2-1	CASSYLSGSGQVDNEQFF
TRBV4-3	TRBJ2-1	CASSQDPSSYNEQFF
TRBV6-6	TRBJ2-7	CASSYNGRYEQYF
TRBV19	TRBJ1-4	CASSIATDSRYNEKLFF
TRBV18	TRBJ2-3	CASSPLGATDTQYF
TRBV5-5	TRBJ1-6	CASSLLSPYNSPLHF
TRBV19	TRBJ1-1	CASSPLRGIVENTEAFF
TRBV5-4	TRBJ2-1	CASSLVATGGNEQFF
TRBV19	TRBJ1-5	CASSIAGEALNQPQHF
TRBV7-8	TRBJ2-7	CASRFSGPYEQYF
TRBV6-5	TRBJ2-7	CASSYSDKGYEQYF
TRBV5-1	TRBJ1-2	CASSLEQGGYGYTF
TRBV16	TRBJ1-2	CASSLTLTGSIDYGYTF
TRBV10-3	TRBJ1-4	CAISESPGTNEKLFF
TRBV11-3	TRBJ2-1	CASSSIQGTSLRGQFF
TRBV29-1	TRBJ2-1	CSVEGTELAAYNEQFF
TRBV21-1	TRBJ2-7	CASSKARGARNEQYF
TRBV7-2	TRBJ2-1	CASSLELAYNEQFF
TRBV9	TRBJ2-5	CASSVESGSWETQYF
TRBV30	TRBJ2-3	CAWTRTSGRWGTDTQYF
TRBV6-2/TRBV6-3	TRBJ1-2	CASSYRGIGLYGYTF
TRBV7-6	TRBJ2-3	CASSLGAGPTDTQYF
TRBV5-5	TRBJ1-5	CASSSWGVPLPGFGQPQHF
TRBV4-1	TRBJ1-5	CASSRGLSSGTTAQHF
TRBV7-6	TRBJ2-5	CASSLGTHRDTQYF
TRBV7-2	TRBJ2-3	CASSLAAGSEQYF
TRBV30	TRBJ1-5	CAWGGTGGDQPQHF
TRBV2	TRBJ2-3	CASSRWTSGSNTDTQYF
TRBV20-1	TRBJ2-3	CSARDGRGMYF
TRBV7-2	TRBJ2-2	CASSLRQGAGTGELFF
TRBV6-2/TRBV6-3	TRBJ2-7	CASSYPPGGRPYEQYF
TRBV5-6	TRBJ1-5	CASSPGTVNQPQHF
TRBV28	TRBJ1-5	CASLLVAGGIQPQHF
TRBV5-1	TRBJ2-2	CASSFFGQGSGELFF
TRBV29-1	TRBJ2-1	CSVEDFLAGSDEQFF
TRBV19	TRBJ1-1	CASSIDRRRVWPEAFF
TRBV29-1	TRBJ1-5	CSVVEVGGRDQPQHF
TRBV9	TRBJ2-5	CASSVGPGETQYF
TRBV5-1	TRBJ2-5	CASSLAGTSGSLETQYF
TRBV12-3/TRBV12-4	TRBJ1-1	CASTLSEYTEAFF